Shown below are 26 T cell receptor beta chains from a single sample sequenced in a study of T cells in Graves' hyperthyroidism and ophthalmopathy (dated by TCRdb to between 2018 and 2021). Libraries were constructed by multiplex PCR. The sequencing machine was an Illumina HiSeq 2000. The TCR beta CDR3 regions were amplified from RNA transcripts. A first-round RT-PCR of the TCR CDR3 used the HTBI primer set with the Qiagen OneStep RT-PCR kit. The public reads were run again by TCRdb, first through fastp at Q25 and then through MiXCR, and only productive beta chains were kept. Every CDR3 protein is listed once, alongside the most common genes and DNA of its rows. The sample table records about 560,000 distinct CDR3 sequences; over 15% of these occur just once. Of the sample, roughly 18% is held by the ten largest clones. Sample: blood. The receptors come from a woman aged 18 to 35 with Graves' hyperthyroidism.

As for this clonotype: Possible read error: a much larger clone is one base away. Given the absence of the conserved phenylalanine or tryptophan at the CDR3 end, a read error is likely. This chain uses TRBV20-1 with TRBJ2-7; no definite D call. Between the trimmed V and J ends, which lost 3 bases and 3 bases, there was a span of 18 bases. The CDR3 contains 15 residues. Germline CDR1 DFQATT, CDR2 SNEGSKA (reference sequence). Written as DNA, the CDR3 is TGCAGTGCTAGGCCCTTCCAGGAGAAACTCTACGAGCAGTACCTC. Translated: CSARPFQEKLYEQYL.

This clonotype has more than one count but fewer than ten. V gene TRBV6-1 combines with J gene TRBJ2-1, with TRBD2 matching 12 bases. The J call may be in error: the DNA end matches TRBJ2-7 better. Germline lookup yields CDR1 MNHNS and CDR2 SASEGT. There are 15 residues in the CDR3. The CDR3 reads CASSPTSGGYNEQYF. The CDR3 coding sequence is TGTGCCAGCAGTCCCACTAGCGGGGGGTACAATGAGCAGTACTTC.

The DNA for the CDR3 is TGTGCCACCAGCAGTGGGACTTTTATGAACACTGAAGCTTTCTTT. Protein: CATSSGTFMNTEAFF. The chain couples TRBV15 to TRBJ1-1, with D possibly TRBD1 on 5 matching bases. V lost 3 bases, J lost 0 bases, and 11 bases lay in between. CDR1 LNHNV and CDR2 YYDKDF come from the germline V gene (reference sequence). CDR3 size: 15 residues.

This clonotype has ten or more counts. The chain carries TRBV28 and TRBJ2-5; 7 bases are shared with TRBD1. The CDR3 is 14 amino acids. Germline V CDR1 and CDR2: MDHEN, SYDVKM. V was clipped by 5 bases and J by 5 bases; unmatched bases: 8. The CDR3 protein is CASSLGQVRETQYF. CDR3 bases: TGTGCCAGCAGTCTAGGACAGGTCCGGGAGACCCAGTACTTC.

This clonotype has a count of ten or more. The CDR3 reads CASGSIAVQETQYF. In nucleotides, the CDR3 is TGTGCCAGCGGGTCTATAGCGGTCCAAGAGACCCAGTACTTC. The chain carries TRBV2 and TRBJ2-5; possible D gene TRBD2, 6 bases. Trimming removed 8 bases from V and 1 base from J, with 14 bases in between. Germline values: CDR1 SNHLY, CDR2 FYNNEI. The CDR3 has 14 amino acids. The full variable domain, rest sourced from reference TRBV2 and TRBJ2-5, is EPEVTQTPSHQVTQMGQEVILRCVPISNHLYFYWYRQILGQKVEFLVSFYNNEISEKSEIFDDQFSVERPDGSNFTLKIRSTKLEDSAMYFCASGSIAVQETQYFGPGTRLLVL.

In this sample, this clonotype turned up many times. V and J are TRBV5-1 and TRBJ1-1; D not resolved. The CDR3 sequence is 13 residues long. Germline loops: CDR1 SGHRS, CDR2 YFSETQ. Trimming shortened V by 4 bases and J by 10 bases, and 17 bases separated the two germline ends. CDR3 sequence: CASSPPEGSAAFF. CDR3 in DNA: TGCGCCAGCAGCCCCCCCGAGGGCTCGGCAGCTTTCTTT.

This clonotype was detected only once. An end of the junction does not agree with germline; a read error may underlie this. V usage is TRBV15 and J usage is TRBJ1-5; 9 nucleotides match TRBD1. The CDR3 loop spans 14 amino acids. Germline CDR1 is LNHNV and CDR2 is YYDKDF (reference sequence). The CDR3 reads CATSRGQGKQPQHF. Here the CDR3 DNA reads TGTGCCACCAGCAGGGGACAGGGCAAACAGCCCCAGCATTTT. Together with reference TRBV15 and TRBJ1-5, the CDR3 gives the full variable domain: DAMVIQNPRYQVTQFGKPVTLSCSQTLNHNVMYWYQQKSSQAPKLLFHYYDKDFNNEADTPDNFQSRRPNTSFCFLDIRSPGLGDTAMYLCATSRGQGKQPQHFGDGTRLSIL.

This clonotype was seen a handful of times. The rearrangement links TRBV9 to TRBJ2-5; 16 nucleotides match TRBD2. The CDR3 consists of 20 residues. V lost 3 bases and J lost 4; bases outside the gene matches: 15. Germline V gives CDR1 SGDLS, CDR2 YYNGEE. The CDR3 loop reads CASSGAPGLAGGSRRETQYF. The CDR3 region has the DNA TGTGCCAGCAGCGGAGCCCCGGGACTAGCGGGGGGGAGTCGACGAGAGACCCAGTACTTC.

The chain carries TRBV29-1 and TRBJ2-1; 8 nucleotides align to TRBD1. The V gene end was trimmed by 2 bases and the J gene end by 4 bases; junction bases not matched to a gene: 10. The CDR3 is made up of 16 amino acids. The V gene's germline CDR1 is SQVTM and CDR2 ANQGSEA. The CDR3 loop is CSVEIPRGLGYNEQFF. CDR3 in DNA: TGCAGCGTTGAAATCCCCAGGGGGCTGGGGTACAATGAGCAGTTCTTC.

V usage is TRBV5-1 and J usage is TRBJ2-1, with TRBD1 matching 9 bases. This CDR3 region has 14 residues. With V trimmed by 1 base and J by 9 bases, 5 bases remained unmatched. The germline V gene has CDR1 SGHRS and CDR2 YFSETQ. The CDR3 spells CASSLQKGQGEQFF. Here the CDR3 DNA reads TGCGCCAGCAGCTTGCAAAAGGGACAGGGTGAGCAGTTCTTC.

This clonotype was seen at least ten times. The chain combines TRBV20-1 with TRBJ1-5; D uncertain. V lost 3 bases to trimming and J lost 0 bases, with 9 bases between them. From germline, CDR1 is DFQATT and CDR2 SNEGSKA (reference sequence). The CDR3 is 14 amino acids. The CDR3 DNA follows: TGCAGTGCTAGGTCGGGCTCTAGCAATCAGCCCCAGCATTTT. It yields the protein CSARSGSSNQPQHF.

This clonotype has just a few counts. This chain uses TRBV6-1 with TRBJ1-1; no firm D call. Germline V CDR1 and CDR2: MNHNS, SASEGT. V lost 5 bases to trimming and J lost 1 base, with 8 bases between them. There are 13 residues in the CDR3. DNA for the CDR3: TGTGCCAGCAGTCGGCGACAGAACACTGAAGCTTTCTTT. Its protein product is CASSRRQNTEAFF.

This clonotype was observed a handful of times. V usage is TRBV27 and J usage is TRBJ1-5, with D uncertain. Germline values: CDR1 MNHEY, CDR2 SMNVEV (reference sequence). V was clipped by 5 bases and J by 7 bases, with 21 bases between them. The CDR3 length is 16 residues. CDR3: CASSPGRRAVNQPQHF. DNA of the CDR3: TGTGCCAGCAGTCCCGGGAGGAGGGCGGTAAACCAGCCCCAGCATTTT.

The chain joins TRBV6-5 to TRBJ2-1; the D is unclear. CDR1 is MNHEY, CDR2 SVGAGI, per germline. The CDR3 runs 14 residues. V was pared by 0 bases and J by 9 bases, with 12 bases between. DNA of the CDR3: TGTGCCAGCAGTTACTCCGAGGTAGTTATTGAGCAGTTCTTC. This codes for CASSYSEVVIEQFF.

At least ten counts were recorded for this clonotype. This chain joins TRBV7-9 and TRBJ2-7, with no clear D. The CDR3 sequence is 13 residues long. In germline, CDR1 is SEHNR, CDR2 FQNEAQ (reference sequence). Trimming stripped 2 bases from V and 3 bases from J, with 8 bases between. The CDR3 nucleotides read TGTGCCAGCAGCTTACGGCAAAACTACGAGCAGTACTTC. Its protein product is CASSLRQNYEQYF.

This clonotype was counted a few times. V gene TRBV20-1 combines with J gene TRBJ1-1; weak D call: TRBD1 (6 bases). This CDR3 is built from 14 residues. Trimming shortened V by 6 bases and J by 1 base, and 15 bases separated the two germline ends. Germline V gene data show CDR1 as DFQATT and CDR2 as SNEGSKA (reference sequence). Here the CDR3 DNA reads TGCAGTGCCAGACAGGAAGGGGCGAACACTGAAGCTTTCTTT. Encoded protein: CSARQEGANTEAFF.

This clonotype was picked up a small number of times. The V and J genes are TRBV29-1 and TRBJ1-4, with D perhaps matching TRBD1 (6 bases). CDR1 SQVTM and CDR2 ANQGSEA come from the germline V gene. The CDR3 has 14 residues. Trimming left V 6 bases short and J 0 bases short, with 11 bases between. This CDR3 reads CSVAGAATNEKLFF. The CDR3 DNA reads TGCAGCGTCGCAGGGGCTGCAACTAATGAAAAACTGTTTTTT.

This clonotype was picked up many times. The chain combines TRBV7-2 with TRBJ2-1; 9 nucleotides match TRBD2. The CDR3 is made up of 16 amino acids. Germline CDR1 reads SGHTA; CDR2 reads FQGNSA. V was clipped by 2 bases and J by 10 bases; unmatched bases: 12. This chain's CDR3 is CASSLRVRLAGREQFF. The CDR3 bases are TGTGCCAGCAGCTTAAGAGTGCGTCTAGCGGGGCGGGAGCAGTTCTTC.

The chain is built from TRBV6-1 and TRBJ1-2; a possible D gene is TRBD1 (5 bases). The CDR3 loop spans 14 amino acids. The germline CDR1 and CDR2 sequences are MNHNS and SASEGT. Trimming stripped 3 bases from V and 8 bases from J, with 16 bases between. The CDR3 reads CASSDWIRGKGYTF. The CDR3 nucleotides are TGTGCCAGCAGTGATTGGATTAGGGGTAAGGGCTACACCTTC.

This clonotype was counted many times. V is TRBV6-1 and J is TRBJ1-5; 9 nucleotides match TRBD1. This CDR3 has 16 residues. J was trimmed by 3 bases and V by 4 bases; bases with no gene match: 7. CDR1 and CDR2 from the germline V gene are MNHNS and SASEGT. The CDR3 sequence: CASSARDRVSNQPQHF. The CDR3 DNA reads as TGTGCCAGCAGTGCTCGGGACAGGGTATCCAATCAGCCCCAGCATTTT.

The table lists this clonotype with many counts. This chain joins TRBV20-1 and TRBJ1-1; TRBD1 agrees at 8 bases. The germline V gene has CDR1 DFQATT and CDR2 SNEGSKA (reference sequence). The J segment lost 4 bases and the V segment lost 5 bases, leaving 6 bases of the junction unmatched. The length of the CDR3 is 13 residues. The CDR3: CSAEDRVRTEAFF. In DNA form, the CDR3 reads TGCAGTGCTGAGGACAGGGTGCGCACTGAAGCTTTCTTT.

At least ten counts were recorded for this clonotype. The chain has TRBV5-1 and TRBJ2-3, with TRBD2 matching 7 bases. Germline CDR1 reads SGHRS; CDR2 reads YFSETQ. V trimming: 4 bases; J trimming: 2 bases; junction bases outside the gene matches: 7. This CDR3 is 15 amino acids long. CDR3 residues: CASSPQRDNTDTQYF. As DNA, the CDR3 is TGCGCCAGCAGCCCCCAGCGGGATAACACAGATACGCAGTATTTT. The full variable domain, completed using reference TRBV5-1 and TRBJ2-3, is KAGVTQTPRYLIKTRGQQVTLSCSPISGHRSVSWYQQTPGQGLQFLFEYFSETQRNKGNFPGRFSGRQFSNSRSEMNVSTLELGDSALYLCASSPQRDNTDTQYFGPGTRLTVL.

This clonotype was seen more than once but under ten times. In nucleotides, the CDR3 is TGTGCCAGCAGTAGGACTAGCGGGAGGATAAAGCAGTACTTC. It yields the protein CASSRTSGRIKQYF. The chain couples TRBV28 to TRBJ2-7; 14 nucleotides line up with TRBD2. V dropped 5 bases and J dropped 8; count of bases not matched to a gene: 5. There are 14 residues in the CDR3. The germline gives CDR1 MDHEN, CDR2 SYDVKM. Using reference TRBV28 and TRBJ2-7 for the parts outside the CDR3, the full variable domain is DVKVTQSSRYLVKRTGEKVFLECVQDMDHENMFWYRQDPGLGLRLIYFSYDVKMKEKGDIPEGYSVSREKKERFSLILESASTNQTSMYLCASSRTSGRIKQYFGPGTRLTVT.

This clonotype was seen a few times. The V and J genes are TRBV19 and TRBJ1-5; D possibly corresponds to TRBD1 (5 bases). The germline V gene encodes CDR1 LNHDA and CDR2 SQIVND (reference sequence). Trimming pared 2 bases from V and 2 bases from J, leaving 13 bases between. CDR3 length: 16 amino acids. The CDR3 sequence is CASSIWEGRGNQPQHF. In DNA, the CDR3 is TGTGCCAGTAGTATATGGGAGGGCAGGGGCAATCAGCCCCAGCATTTT.

The table lists this clonotype with a few counts. The gene calls are TRBV6-1 and TRBJ1-5, with 8 bases aligning to TRBD1. V dropped 6 bases and J dropped 4; count of bases not matched to a gene: 8. Germline lookup yields CDR1 MNHNS and CDR2 SASEGT. The CDR3 totals 15 residues. The CDR3 sequence: CASRETGGSNQPQHF. CDR3 bases: TGTGCCAGCAGGGAAACAGGGGGATCGAATCAGCCCCAGCATTTT.

This clonotype appeared a few times. This is likely a read error, given that the CDR3 carries no conserved phenylalanine or tryptophan at its end. The chain joins TRBV28 to TRBJ2-7; 7 nucleotides line up with TRBD1. CDR3 size: 15 residues. V shed 6 bases and J 2 bases; nucleotides not matched to a gene: 10. Per germline, CDR1 MDHEN and CDR2 SYDVKM. The CDR3 protein is CASSLRGQRAYEQYL. The CDR3 nucleotides read TGTGCCAGCAGCCTGAGGGGACAGAGAGCCTACGAGCAGTACCTC.